The present entry profiles one T cell receptor (beta chain) with its context. This specimen belongs to a study of blood T cell repertoires in COVID-19. Trimming stripped 3 bases from V and 2 bases from J, with 12 bases between. CDR3 length: 14 amino acids. Germline loops: CDR1 SGHDT, CDR2 YYEEEE. Study processing details: Reference gene primer amplification yielded estimated nucleated cell counts. TCRdb's copy holds only in-frame clones and misses some; the assay was immunoSEQ multiplex PCR. The DNA was the basis for D and trimming; V, J and clone size are from that table. This table holds around 270,000 clones, about 88% found once.

The receptor comes from a woman aged 55-70 years with COVID-19, enrolled during active disease. The sequencing input was peripheral blood. The chain joins TRBV5-6 to TRBJ2-7; TRBD1 is a possible D gene (6 bases). CDR3 nucleotide sequence: TGTGCCAGCAGCTGGGGGCAGGGCACCTACGAGCAGTACTTC. It codes for CASSWGQGTYEQYF.